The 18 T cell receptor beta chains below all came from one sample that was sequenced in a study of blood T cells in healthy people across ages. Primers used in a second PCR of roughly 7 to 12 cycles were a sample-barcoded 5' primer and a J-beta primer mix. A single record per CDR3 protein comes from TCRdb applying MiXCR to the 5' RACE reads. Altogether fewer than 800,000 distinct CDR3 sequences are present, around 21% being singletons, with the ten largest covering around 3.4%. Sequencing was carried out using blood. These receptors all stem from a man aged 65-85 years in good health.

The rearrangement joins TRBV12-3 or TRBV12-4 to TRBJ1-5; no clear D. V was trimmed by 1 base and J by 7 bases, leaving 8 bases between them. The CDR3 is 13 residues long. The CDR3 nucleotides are TGTGCCAGCAGTTTAGTCCCAACGCAGCCCCAGCATTTT. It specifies CASSLVPTQPQHF.

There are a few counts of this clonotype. CDR3 DNA sequence: TGTGCCAGCTCACCATTGGCAGAGGAGGAGACCCAGTACTTC. Its protein is CASSPLAEEETQYF. The chain has TRBV18 and TRBJ2-5; D remains ambiguous. V gave up 2 bases and J gave up 5 bases, with 12 bases separating them. CDR1 is KGHSH, CDR2 LQKENI, per germline. This CDR3 is built from 14 residues. Filled out from reference TRBV18 and TRBJ2-5, the complete variable domain reads NAGVMQNPRHLVRRRGQEARLRCSPMKGHSHVYWYRQLPEEGLKFMVYLQKENIIDESGMPKERFSAEFPKEGPSILRIQQVVRGDSAAYFCASSPLAEEETQYFGPGTRLLVL.

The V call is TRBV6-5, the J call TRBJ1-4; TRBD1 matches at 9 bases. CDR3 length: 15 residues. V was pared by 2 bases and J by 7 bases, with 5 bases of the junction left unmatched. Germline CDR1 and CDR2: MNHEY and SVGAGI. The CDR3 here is CASSYGTGGLEKLFF. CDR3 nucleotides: TGTGCCAGCAGTTACGGAACAGGGGGCCTTGAAAAACTGTTTTTT.

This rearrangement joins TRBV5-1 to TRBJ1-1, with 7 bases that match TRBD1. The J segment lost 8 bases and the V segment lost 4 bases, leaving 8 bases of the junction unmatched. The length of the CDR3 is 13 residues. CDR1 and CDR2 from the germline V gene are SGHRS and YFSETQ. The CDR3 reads CASSLDRDLEAFF. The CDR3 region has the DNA TGCGCCAGCAGCCTCGACAGGGACCTAGAAGCTTTCTTT.

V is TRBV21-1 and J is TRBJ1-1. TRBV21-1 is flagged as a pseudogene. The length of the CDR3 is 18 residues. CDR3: CASSKSPRVWVLNTEAFF. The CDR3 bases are TGTGCCAGCAGCAAAAGTCCCCGAGTTTGGGTCCTGAACACTGAAGCTTTCTTT.

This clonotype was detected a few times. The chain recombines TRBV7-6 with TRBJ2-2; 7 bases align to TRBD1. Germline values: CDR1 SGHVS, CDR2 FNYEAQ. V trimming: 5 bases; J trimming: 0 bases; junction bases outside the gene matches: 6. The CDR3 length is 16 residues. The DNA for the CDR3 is TGTGCCAGCAGCCCCCGACAGGGTACGAACACCGGGGAGCTGTTTTTT. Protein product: CASSPRQGTNTGELFF.

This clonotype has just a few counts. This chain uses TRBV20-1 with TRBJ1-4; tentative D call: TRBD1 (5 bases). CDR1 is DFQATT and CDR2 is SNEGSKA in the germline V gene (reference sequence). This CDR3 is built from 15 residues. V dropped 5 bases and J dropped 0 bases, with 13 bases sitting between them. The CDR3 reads CSAATAATTNEKLFF. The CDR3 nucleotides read TGCAGTGCTGCGACAGCGGCCACAACTAATGAAAAACTGTTTTTT.

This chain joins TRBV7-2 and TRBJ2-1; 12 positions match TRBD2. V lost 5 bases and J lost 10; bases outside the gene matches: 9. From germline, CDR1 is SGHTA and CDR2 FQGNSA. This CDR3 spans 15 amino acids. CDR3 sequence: CASSPAGLAGIEQFF. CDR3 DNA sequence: TGTGCCAGCAGCCCAGCCGGACTAGCGGGAATAGAGCAGTTCTTC.

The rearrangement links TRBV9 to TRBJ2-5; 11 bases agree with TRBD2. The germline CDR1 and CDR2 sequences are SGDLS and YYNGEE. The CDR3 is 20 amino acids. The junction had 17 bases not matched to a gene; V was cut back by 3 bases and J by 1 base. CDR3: CASSERDRVGTSGIQETQYF. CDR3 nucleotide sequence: TGTGCCAGCAGCGAACGGGACAGGGTGGGGACTAGCGGTATCCAAGAGACCCAGTACTTC.

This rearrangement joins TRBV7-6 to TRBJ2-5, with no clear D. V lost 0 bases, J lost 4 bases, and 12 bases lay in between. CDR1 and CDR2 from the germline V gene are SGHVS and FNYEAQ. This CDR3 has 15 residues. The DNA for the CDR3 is TGTGCCAGCAGCTTAGCGCTTTCCGCTCGAGAGACCCAGTACTTC. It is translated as CASSLALSARETQYF.

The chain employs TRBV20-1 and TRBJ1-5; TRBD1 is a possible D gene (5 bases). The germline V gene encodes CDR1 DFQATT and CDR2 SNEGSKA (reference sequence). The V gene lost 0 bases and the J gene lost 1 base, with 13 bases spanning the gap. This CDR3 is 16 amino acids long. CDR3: CSARDRGSLSNQPQHF. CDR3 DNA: TGCAGTGCTAGAGATCGGGGGAGTCTAAGCAATCAGCCCCAGCATTTT.

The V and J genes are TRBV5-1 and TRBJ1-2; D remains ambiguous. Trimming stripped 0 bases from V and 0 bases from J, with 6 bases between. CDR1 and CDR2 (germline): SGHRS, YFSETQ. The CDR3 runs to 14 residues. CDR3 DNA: TGCGCCAGCAGCTTGGGTACACCTAACTATGGCTACACCTTC. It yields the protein CASSLGTPNYGYTF. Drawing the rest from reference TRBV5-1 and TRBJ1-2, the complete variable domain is KAGVTQTPRYLIKTRGQQVTLSCSPISGHRSVSWYQQTPGQGLQFLFEYFSETQRNKGNFPGRFSGRQFSNSRSEMNVSTLELGDSALYLCASSLGTPNYGYTFGSGTRLTVV.

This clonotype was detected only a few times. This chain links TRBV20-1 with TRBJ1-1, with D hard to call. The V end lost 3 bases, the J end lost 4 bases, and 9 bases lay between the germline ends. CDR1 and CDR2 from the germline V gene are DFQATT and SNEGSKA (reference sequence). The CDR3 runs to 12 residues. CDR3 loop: CSASGLRTEAFF. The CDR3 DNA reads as TGCAGTGCTAGCGGGCTTCGCACTGAAGCTTTCTTT.

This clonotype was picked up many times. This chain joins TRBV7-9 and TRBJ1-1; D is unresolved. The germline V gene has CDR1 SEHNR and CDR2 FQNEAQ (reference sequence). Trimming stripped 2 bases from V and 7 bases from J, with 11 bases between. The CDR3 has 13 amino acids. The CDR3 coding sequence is TGTGCCAGCAGCTTAATGGCGGCGGGTGAAGCTTTCTTT. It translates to CASSLMAAGEAFF.

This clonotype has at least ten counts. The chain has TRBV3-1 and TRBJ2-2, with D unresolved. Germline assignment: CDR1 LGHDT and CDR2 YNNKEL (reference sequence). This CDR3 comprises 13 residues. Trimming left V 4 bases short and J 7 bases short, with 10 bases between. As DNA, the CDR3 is TGTGCCAGCAGCCCTGGGCCGGGCGGGGAGCTGTTTTTT. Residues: CASSPGPGGELFF.

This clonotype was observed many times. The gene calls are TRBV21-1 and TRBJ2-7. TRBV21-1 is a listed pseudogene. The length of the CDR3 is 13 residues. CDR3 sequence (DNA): TGTGCCAGCCCTGGTAGACCGCACGCGGCGCAGTACTTC. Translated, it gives CASPGRPHAAQYF.

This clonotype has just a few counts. CDR3 loop: CASSQTPGQGSKNIQYF. As DNA, the CDR3 is TGTGCCAGCAGCCAAACACCGGGACAGGGAAGCAAAAACATTCAGTACTTC. The chain carries TRBV12-3 or TRBV12-4 and TRBJ2-4, with 9 bases fitting TRBD1. The CDR3 loop spans 17 amino acids. V was pared by 6 bases and J by 3 bases, with 12 bases of the junction left unmatched.

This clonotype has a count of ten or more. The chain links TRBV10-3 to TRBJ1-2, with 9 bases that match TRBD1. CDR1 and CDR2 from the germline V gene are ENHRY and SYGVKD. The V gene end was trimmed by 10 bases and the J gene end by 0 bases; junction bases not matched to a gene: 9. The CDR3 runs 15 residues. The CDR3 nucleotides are TGTGCCACTACTTACACAGGGGGCTCTAACTATGGCTACACCTTC. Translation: CATTYTGGSNYGYTF.